This T cell receptor (beta chain) originates from a study of blood T cell repertoires in COVID-19. Turning to the study itself: Material from acute and convalescent COVID-19 was sourced from the United States, Italy and Spain.

This clone was seen only once. Recruitment covered 20 to 25 US areas and drew participants whose ages spanned about 18 to 90 years. The study assigned cohorts using participant-reported clinical history. Germline CDR1 SGDLS, CDR2 YYNGEE. The ends lost 3 bases at V and 8 bases at J; junction bases unmatched: 11. The CDR3 consists of 16 residues. Generated by immunoSEQ multiplex PCR, the TCRdb table keeps only in-frame clones and is missing some. This sample has 150,000 to 200,000 clones, with approximately 88% found just once. The TCR originated in an older woman who had recovered from COVID-19. Sequencing was carried out using PBMCs or T cells enriched from blood (not recorded which). V is TRBV9 and J is TRBJ1-4; TRBD1 aligns across 9 bases. CDR3 amino acids: CASSEQPGQGYEKLFF. CDR3 bases: TGTGCCAGCAGCGAACAGCCGGGACAGGGATACGAAAAACTGTTTTTT.